Below are 18 T cell receptor beta chains sequenced from a single sample in a study of OX40 agonist ivuxolimab in advanced cancers. The table came from immunoSEQ multiplex PCR; TCRdb's copy has only in-frame clones and leaves some out. This table holds about 32,000 clones, more than 70% found once. The material was CD4+ or CD8+ T cells sorted from blood, obtained in a trial of the OX40 agonist ivuxolimab. The receptors here all came from an adult with an advanced solid tumor such as melanoma, head and neck, liver or kidney cancer.

This clone occurred a few times. The genes are TRBV2 and TRBJ1-5, with D hard to call. Germline CDR1 reads SNHLY; CDR2 reads FYNNEI. Trimming stripped 1 base from V and 0 bases from J, with 4 bases between. CDR3 length equals 14 residues. The CDR3 loop reads CASSEGISNQPQHF. The CDR3 bases are TGTGCCAGCAGTGAAGGAATTAGCAATCAGCCCCAGCATTTT.

Remarks on this clone: Other DNA variants within this sample encode the same CDR3. The V call is TRBV19, the J call TRBJ2-7; 10 bases are shared with TRBD1. Germline V gene lookup returns CDR1 LNHDA and CDR2 SQIVND (reference sequence). V was pared by 3 bases and J by 2 bases, with 1 base of the junction left unmatched. CDR3 length equals 14 residues. CDR3 coding DNA: TGTGCCAGTAGTATCGGGACAGGGGCCTACGAGCAGTACTTC. Encoded protein: CASSIGTGAYEQYF.

The chain has TRBV11-2 and TRBJ2-7; D remains unclear. The CDR3 is 13 residues long. Looked up from germline, CDR1 is SGHAT and CDR2 is FQNNGV. Trimming removed 1 base from V and 2 bases from J, with 6 bases in between. The CDR3 spells CASSLAVTYEQYF. The CDR3 coding sequence is TGTGCCAGCAGCTTAGCGGTTACCTACGAGCAGTACTTC. Looking up the rest from reference TRBV11-2 and TRBJ2-7 gives the full variable domain: EAGVAQSPRYKIIEKRQSVAFWCNPISGHATLYWYQQILGQGPKLLIQFQNNGVVDDSQLPKDRFSAERLKGVDSTLKIQPAKLEDSAVYLCASSLAVTYEQYFGPGTRLTVT.

This chain joins TRBV6-4 and TRBJ2-7, with D possibly being TRBD1 (6 bases). CDR1 and CDR2 (germline): MRHNA, SNTAGT. This CDR3 comprises 11 residues. Trimming removed 6 bases from V and 7 bases from J, with 10 bases in between. CDR3 protein: CASRKDSEQYF. The DNA of the CDR3 is TGTGCCAGCAGAAAGGACAGTGAGCAGTACTTC.

V is TRBV2 and J is TRBJ2-2; D is ambiguous. The CDR3 consists of 12 residues. The V gene lost 4 bases and the J gene lost 6 bases, with 6 bases spanning the gap. CDR1 is SNHLY, CDR2 FYNNEI, per germline. This CDR3 is CASSGGAGELFF. CDR3 DNA sequence: TGTGCCAGCAGTGGAGGCGCCGGGGAGCTGTTTTTT.

This chain links TRBV19 with TRBJ2-7; 8 bases line up with TRBD1. The germline CDR1 and CDR2 sequences are LNHDA and SQIVND (reference sequence). This CDR3 is built from 15 residues. The V and J ends lost 1 base and 0 bases, in that order; junction bases with no gene match: 2. The CDR3 coding sequence is TGTGCCAGTAGTATAGGGCAGGGGGCCTCCTACGAGCAGTACTTC. This codes for CASSIGQGASYEQYF.

The chain joins TRBV4-1 to TRBJ2-7; D not certain. The CDR3 length is 15 residues. V was shortened by 0 bases and J by 5 bases, with 14 bases between the two germline ends. Germline CDR1 reads MGHRA; CDR2 reads YSYEKL. CDR3 region: CASSQDDGMPNEQYF. In DNA, the CDR3 is TGCGCCAGCAGCCAAGATGACGGAATGCCCAACGAGCAGTACTTC.

The CDR3 DNA reads TGTGCCAGCAGCCTATCCAGGGGGCGGAACACCGGGGAGCTGTTTTTT. As protein: CASSLSRGRNTGELFF. This chain connects TRBV6-7 to TRBJ2-2, with TRBD1 matching over 8 bases. TRBV6-7 counts as an open reading frame of uncertain function. After removal of 6 bases from V and 1 base from J, the junction contained 7 bases not matched to a gene. The CDR3 spans 16 residues.

V gene TRBV27 combines with J gene TRBJ1-5; D not certain. The germline V gene encodes CDR1 MNHEY and CDR2 SMNVEV (reference sequence). The ends were cut back, 3 bases at V and 2 bases at J, with 5 bases in the middle. The CDR3 length is 13 residues. The CDR3 DNA sequence: TGTGCCAGCAGTTTCGGGCGCAATCAGCCCCAGCATTTT. As protein: CASSFGRNQPQHF.

V usage is TRBV7-9 and J usage is TRBJ2-7, with no clear D. The V gene's germline CDR1 is SEHNR and CDR2 FQNEAQ (reference sequence). Trimming removed 5 bases at V and 2 bases at J, with 4 bases between. This CDR3 has 11 residues. The CDR3 DNA reads TGTGCCAGCAGCGGCCCCTACGAGCAGTACTTC. Protein: CASSGPYEQYF. The full variable domain, with the rest looked up from reference TRBV7-9 and TRBJ2-7, is DTGVSQNPRHKITKRGQNVTFRCDPISEHNRLYWYRQTLGQGPEFLTYFQNEAQLEKSRLLSDRFSAERPKGSFSTLEIQRTEQGDSAMYLCASSGPYEQYFGPGTRLTVT.

The chain is built from TRBV6-5 and TRBJ1-2; perhaps TRBD1 as D (6 bases). Germline CDR1 and CDR2: MNHEY and SVGAGI. V dropped 6 bases and J dropped 7 bases, with 9 bases sitting between them. The CDR3 has 11 residues. DNA for the CDR3: TGTGCCAGCAGCCGAGGGGGTGGCTACACCTTC. Residues: CASSRGGGYTF.

The genes are TRBV2 and TRBJ1-2, with 9 positions matching TRBD1. The length of the CDR3 is 16 residues. CDR1 is SNHLY and CDR2 is FYNNEI in the germline V gene. V gave up 6 bases and J gave up 6 bases; unmatched junction bases: 14. The CDR3 sequence is CASRDGGQGLRDGYTF. DNA for the CDR3: TGTGCCAGCAGGGATGGTGGACAGGGGCTTAGAGATGGCTACACCTTC.

V gene TRBV4-1 combines with J gene TRBJ2-1; 8 positions agree with TRBD1. With 4 bases clipped from V and 3 bases from J, the junction kept 2 bases outside the gene matches. Germline lookup yields CDR1 MGHRA and CDR2 YSYEKL. The CDR3 runs to 14 residues. The CDR3 loop reads CASSPDRDYNEQFF. CDR3 DNA sequence: TGCGCCAGCAGCCCGGACAGGGACTACAATGAGCAGTTCTTC.

The CDR3: CASSLGVANYEQYF. DNA of the CDR3: TGTGCCAGCAGCTTAGGAGTGGCTAACTACGAGCAGTACTTC. V usage is TRBV5-6 and J usage is TRBJ2-7; no definite D call. The germline V and J ends were trimmed by 2 bases and 3 bases, with 12 bases remaining between them. The germline CDR1 and CDR2 sequences are SGHDT and YYEEEE. CDR3 length: 14 amino acids.

The J gene is TRBJ2-6, the V gene TRBV11-2; no definite D call. The germline CDR1 and CDR2 sequences are SGHAT and FQNNGV. The CDR3 is made up of 17 amino acids. The ends were cut back, 1 base at V and 0 bases at J, with 10 bases in the middle. The CDR3 here is CASSLVEAFSGANVLTF. The CDR3 nucleotides read TGTGCCAGCAGCTTAGTTGAGGCTTTCTCTGGGGCCAACGTCCTGACTTTC.

This chain links TRBV19 with TRBJ2-7; the match to TRBD2 covers 10 bases. The CDR3 runs to 13 residues. Germline V CDR1 and CDR2: LNHDA, SQIVND (reference sequence). V gave up 4 bases and J gave up 5 bases; unmatched junction bases: 2. CDR3 residues: CASSRGLANEQYF. DNA for the CDR3: TGTGCCAGTAGTAGGGGACTAGCGAACGAGCAGTACTTC.

The chain uses TRBV6-5 and TRBJ2-7; 12 bases match TRBD1. J was trimmed by 6 bases and V by 4 bases; bases with no gene match: 10. Germline V gene data show CDR1 as MNHEY and CDR2 as SVGAGI. The CDR3 contains 16 residues. The CDR3 DNA sequence: TGTGCCAGCAGTTCCCTCGCCGGGACAGGGGGCTTCGAGCAGTACTTC. It yields the protein CASSSLAGTGGFEQYF.

The chain joins TRBV2 to TRBJ2-3; the D is unclear. Looked up from germline, CDR1 is SNHLY and CDR2 is FYNNEI. The CDR3 has 13 residues. The V end lost 1 base, the J end lost 6 bases, and 8 bases lay between the germline ends. CDR3 sequence (DNA): TGTGCCAGCAGTGAAGTTCTTCGGGATACGCAGTATTTT. Translation: CASSEVLRDTQYF. Complete variable domain (other parts from reference TRBV2 and TRBJ2-3): EPEVTQTPSHQVTQMGQEVILRCVPISNHLYFYWYRQILGQKVEFLVSFYNNEISEKSEIFDDQFSVERPDGSNFTLKIRSTKLEDSAMYFCASSEVLRDTQYFGPGTRLTVL.